This entry features one T cell receptor (beta chain) sequence. The antigen it binds to is not known. Per-nucleotide qualities are absent, and no much larger clonotype sits a single base away. The data originate from a study of blood T cell repertoires in COVID-19 (dated by TCRdb to 2020 to 2021). Regarding the research as a whole: Samples from collaborators originated in the United States, Italy and Spain and spanned both the acute and convalescent phases of COVID-19. The prospective study material was composed of cDNA or gDNA derived from T cells, B-cell-depleted T cells, or PBMCs. Subjects who had been exposed to COVID-19, were actively infected with it, or had recovered from it provided the deeply sampled blood TCRbeta repertoires that made up the dataset. A freely available public database, intended as a resource for researchers studying the immune response to SARS-CoV-2, is where the repertoires were released. The samples were drawn from the first 160 participants of the ongoing ImmuneRACE study and from roughly 1,300 subjects provided by 6 global collaborators. The sample metadata nearly always contained a de-identified subject ID, COVID-19 status, age in years and sex. HLA class I and class II types, where available, came from metadata supplied by the sample provider rather than from assay-based typing. General study outcomes and caveats: Clinical and demographic metadata were provided uncurated, with the amount varying by source and participant.

TCRbeta CDR3 regions were amplified from genomic DNA by means of the immunoSEQ Assay, a bias-controlled multiplex PCR. On the authors' methods: The number of nucleated cells in each sample was estimated from the amplification of reference gene primers within the assay. To quantify the absolute abundance of each unique TCRbeta CDR3 rearrangement, sequence reads were collapsed and filtered. Productive Simpson clonality was computed per sample as the square root of Simpson's diversity index over productive rearrangements. Held by TCRdb, this immuneACCESS table contains in-frame sequences only and omits some clones. Under half of the omission traces to an unresolved V gene where checked; the cause of the rest is unknown. From that table come the V and J calls and clone size; the DNA was used to work out D and trimming. The sample data list about 380,000 clones, and 85% of these were observed just once. The top ten clones comprise 3.5% to 4% of the sample.

Taken from cysteine to phenylalanine, the CDR3 has 14 residues. The retained sequence is limited to the CDR3, 42 bases, with the frame set at the first base. According to the germline V gene, CDR1 reads SGHVS and CDR2 reads FNYEAQ. V and J are truncated by 1 base and 5 bases respectively, leaving an intervening sequence of 11 bases. Whole blood was collected in K2EDTA tubes by collaborating institutions according to the institutions' own protocols. For TCRbeta analysis, collaborators shipped samples in one of three forms: frozen whole blood, isolated PBMCs, or DNA extracted from either of those sample types.

Recombination connected TRBV7-6 to TRBJ1-1; a confident D gene designation cannot be given. The material sequenced was peripheral blood. The receptor was derived from a woman under 30 with acute or convalescent COVID-19. The CDR3 has the sequence CASSLDPGLTEAFF. The DNA sequence is as follows: TGTGCCAGCAGCTTAGATCCGGGGTTAACTGAAGCTTTCTTT.